This is a list of T cell receptor beta chains from one sample in a study of blood T cell repertoires in COVID-19. Produced via immunoSEQ multiplex PCR; TCRdb's table is partial and in-frame only. The sample records some 300,000 clones, around nine tenths being singletons. Sequenced material: PBMCs or T cells enriched from blood (not recorded which). These receptors were obtained from a woman aged 40 to 49 who had recovered from COVID-19. Each CDR3 is given with its conserved first and last residue. The D gene is left open where the match is weak. Part of the rows lack a size; the others show once, few, many or a class for expanded clones.

clone_size d_call j_call v_call cdr3_aa cdr3_nt
NA NA TRBJ1-1 TRBV5-1 CASSLVGGVNTEAFF TGCGCCAGCAGCTTGGTCGGGGGGGTGAACACTGAAGCTTTCTTT
NA NA TRBJ2-2 TRBV9 CASSVVSYNTGELFF TGTGCCAGCAGCGTAGTGAGTTACAACACCGGGGAGCTGTTTTTT
few NA TRBJ2-5 TRBV7-3 CASSLIGHSQETQYF TGTGCCAGCAGCTTAATAGGTCACAGTCAAGAGACCCAGTACTTC
NA NA TRBJ1-4 TRBV3-1/TRBV3-2 CASSPKGGPLAEKLFF TGTGCCAGCAGCCCAAAAGGTGGGCCCCTCGCGGAAAAACTGTTTTTT
NA NA TRBJ2-3 TRBV4-3 CASSQEGQASTDTQYF TGCGCCAGCAGCCAAGAGGGGCAGGCTAGCACAGATACGCAGTATTTT
once TRBD2 TRBJ2-7 TRBV7-8 CASSRGLAGNYEQYF TGTGCCAGCAGCCGAGGACTAGCGGGCAACTACGAGCAGTACTTC
NA NA TRBJ2-7 TRBV28 CASDAGVGRHEQYF TGTGCCAGCGACGCCGGGGTCGGTAGGCACGAGCAGTACTTC
NA NA TRBJ1-1 TRBV7-8 CASSLVPGTNTEAFF TGTGCCAGCAGCTTAGTGCCAGGAACGAACACTGAAGCTTTCTTT
NA TRBD2 TRBJ2-1 TRBV12-3/TRBV12-4 CASRPSGFNEQFF TGTGCCAGCAGACCTAGCGGGTTTAATGAGCAGTTCTTC
NA NA TRBJ1-2 TRBV19 CASTPNEGAGYGYTF TGTGCCAGTACCCCGAACGAGGGTGCGGGCTATGGCTACACCTTC
few NA TRBJ2-5 TRBV5-6 CASSLPRGLETQYF TGTGCCAGCAGCTTGCCCAGGGGATTGGAGACCCAGTACTTC
NA TRBD2 TRBJ2-2 TRBV5-4 CASSPRGSGANTGELFF TGTGCCAGCAGCCCGCGGGGCAGCGGGGCGAACACCGGGGAGCTGTTTTTT
NA NA TRBJ1-6 TRBV18 CASSPLGENSPLHF TGTGCCAGCTCACCGCTAGGGGAAAATTCACCCCTCCACTTT
NA TRBD2 TRBJ2-2 TRBV11-3 CASSLVAGEWTGELFF TGTGCCAGCAGTTTGGTAGCGGGAGAATGGACCGGGGAGCTGTTTTTT
once NA TRBJ1-5 TRBV3-1/TRBV3-2 CASSQSPNGRGGNQPQHF TGTGCCAGCAGCCAAAGTCCGAACGGGCGGGGAGGAAATCAGCCCCAGCATTTT
NA TRBD2 TRBJ2-7 TRBV7-2 CASSSWAGTSRNEQYF TGTGCCAGCAGCTCATGGGCCGGGACTAGTCGTAACGAGCAGTACTTC
NA NA TRBJ1-3 TRBV28 CASETPGNTIYF TGTGCCAGCGAAACACCTGGAAACACCATATATTTT
once NA TRBJ1-2 TRBV27 CASLPLGMPNYGYTF TGTGCCAGCCTCCCCCTCGGGATGCCTAACTATGGCTACACCTTC
NA NA TRBJ1-2 TRBV27 CASSFGETYGYTF TGTGCCAGCAGTTTCGGTGAAACCTATGGCTACACCTTC
NA NA TRBJ2-7 TRBV3-1/TRBV3-2 CASSQYIEQYF TGTGCCAGCAGCCAATACATCGAGCAGTACTTC
NA NA TRBJ1-6 TRBV12-3/TRBV12-4 CASSSDTNSPLHF TGTGCCAGCAGTTCGGACACGAATTCACCCCTCCACTTT
NA NA TRBJ1-4 TRBV24-1 CATSDFQQGVEKLFF TGTGCCACCAGTGATTTCCAACAGGGAGTGGAAAAACTGTTTTTT
once NA TRBJ2-3 TRBV7-9 CASSPWRDREADTQYF TGTGCCAGCAGCCCATGGAGAGACAGGGAGGCAGATACGCAGTATTTT
NA NA TRBJ2-3 TRBV4-1 CASSQVPLGGTDTQYF TGCGCCAGCAGCCAAGTCCCCCTCGGGGGCACAGATACGCAGTATTTT
NA NA TRBJ2-2 TRBV2 CASSYSRLEPTGELFF TGTGCCAGCAGTTACTCAAGGCTAGAGCCGACCGGGGAGCTGTTTTTT
NA NA TRBJ1-3 TRBV11-2 CASSPTVSGNTIYF TGTGCCAGCAGCCCGACAGTCTCTGGAAACACCATATATTTT
NA NA TRBJ2-2 TRBV9 CASSPGLGPDTGELFF TGTGCCAGCAGCCCCGGTCTGGGGCCGGACACCGGGGAGCTGTTTTTT
NA TRBD1 TRBJ1-3 TRBV24-1 CATSDRGTGSGNTIYF TGTGCTACCAGTGATCGCGGGACAGGTTCTGGAAACACCATATATTTT
NA TRBD2 TRBJ2-3 TRBV5-1 CASSLARLAGGSTDTQYF TGCGCCAGCAGCTTGGCCAGGTTAGCGGGGGGGAGCACAGATACGCAGTATTTT
NA NA TRBJ1-2 TRBV19 CASKQGSRGYTF TGTGCCAGTAAACAGGGATCGCGGGGCTACACCTTC
NA TRBD1 TRBJ1-2 TRBV7-8 CASSPPDRVYGYTF TGTGCCAGCAGCCCCCCGGACAGGGTGTATGGCTACACCTTC
NA NA TRBJ2-1 TRBV7-3 CASSLTDYNEQFF TGTGCCAGCAGCTTGACTGACTACAATGAGCAGTTCTTC
NA TRBD2 TRBJ2-7 TRBV6-5 CASSSVSGRVHEQYF TGTGCCAGCAGCTCTGTAAGCGGGAGGGTACACGAGCAGTACTTC
NA TRBD1 TRBJ1-3 TRBV19 CASSMRTGKEAGNTIYF TGTGCCAGTAGTATGCGGACAGGGAAGGAAGCCGGAAACACCATATATTTT
NA TRBD1 TRBJ2-7 TRBV7-9 CASSPWDSQNYEQYF TGTGCCAGCAGCCCCTGGGACAGCCAAAACTACGAGCAGTACTTC
NA NA TRBJ1-1 TRBV27 CASSFKTGFGTEAFF TGTGCCAGCAGTTTCAAAACAGGGTTCGGCACTGAAGCTTTCTTT
few NA TRBJ1-4 TRBV20-1 CSASHSGTSNEKLFF TGCAGTGCTAGTCATTCCGGGACATCTAATGAAAAACTGTTTTTT
NA TRBD2 TRBJ2-7 TRBV11-3 CASSLLSGSHEQYF TGTGCCAGCAGCTTACTTAGCGGGAGCCACGAGCAGTACTTC
NA TRBD1 TRBJ2-3 TRBV15 CATSRDIRDRGIFSTDTQYF TGTGCCACCAGCAGAGATATCCGGGACAGAGGAATATTCAGCACAGATACGCAGTATTTT
NA NA TRBJ2-4 TRBV5-4 CANFPPVIRAKNIQYF TGTGCCAACTTTCCGCCCGTGATCCGAGCCAAAAACATTCAGTACTTC
NA TRBD1 TRBJ1-1 TRBV10-1 CASSGGTENTEAFF TGCGCCAGCTCTGGCGGGACAGAGAACACTGAAGCTTTCTTT
once TRBD1 TRBJ1-6 TRBV9 CASSVGTGGNSPLHF TGTGCCAGCAGCGTTGGGACAGGGGGTAATTCACCCCTCCACTTT
few TRBD2 TRBJ2-5 TRBV9 CASSVGEGGPQEAHF TGTGCCAGCAGCGTAGGGGAGGGAGGTCCTCAGGAAGCTCACTTC
NA NA TRBJ1-2 TRBV9 CASSVADRPYGYTF TGTGCCAGCAGCGTGGCCGACAGACCCTATGGCTACACCTTC
NA NA TRBJ1-1 TRBV20-1 CSASLSWGDSFTEAFF TGCAGTGCTAGTTTAAGTTGGGGGGATTCTTTCACTGAAGCTTTCTTT
NA NA TRBJ2-5 TRBV7-2 CASSLVRAIRGETQYF TGTGCCAGCAGCTTAGTCCGGGCCATTCGGGGGGAGACCCAGTACTTC
NA TRBD1 TRBJ2-3 TRBV7-9 CASSTPLLGQGRTDTQYF TGTGCCAGCAGCACCCCTCTCCTGGGACAGGGAAGGACAGATACGCAGTATTTT